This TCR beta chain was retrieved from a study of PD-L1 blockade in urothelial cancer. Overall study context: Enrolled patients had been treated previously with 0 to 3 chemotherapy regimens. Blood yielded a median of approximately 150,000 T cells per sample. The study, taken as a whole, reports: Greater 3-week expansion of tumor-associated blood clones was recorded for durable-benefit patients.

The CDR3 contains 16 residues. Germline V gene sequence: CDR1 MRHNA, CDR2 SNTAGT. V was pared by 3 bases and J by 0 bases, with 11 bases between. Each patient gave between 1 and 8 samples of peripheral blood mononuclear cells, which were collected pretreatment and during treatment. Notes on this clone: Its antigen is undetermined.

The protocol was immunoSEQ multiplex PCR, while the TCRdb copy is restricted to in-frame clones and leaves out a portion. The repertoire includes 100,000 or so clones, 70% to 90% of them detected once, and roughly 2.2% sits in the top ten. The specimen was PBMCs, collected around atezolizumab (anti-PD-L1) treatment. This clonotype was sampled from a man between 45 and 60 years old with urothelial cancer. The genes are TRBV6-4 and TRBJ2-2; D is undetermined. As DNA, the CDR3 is TGTGCCAGCAGTGAATTTGGCGGTACGAACACCGGGGAGCTGTTTTTT. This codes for CASSEFGGTNTGELFF.